This TCR beta chain was sequenced during a study of long-term antiretroviral therapy in people with HIV. CDR1 is SEHNR and CDR2 is FQNEAQ in the germline V gene (reference sequence). The CDR3 has 17 residues. Trimming removed 5 bases from V and 5 bases from J; junction bases left unmatched: 15. Regarding the study as a whole: Pre-ART clonal expansion yielded clones that dominated the repertoire at all time points. Gathering of blood took place between about 2003 and 2017, possibly under older ART regimens.

Concerning this clone itself: Its target is not known.

This was the immunoSEQ v3.0 assay at survey level. TCRdb's copy holds only in-frame clones and misses some; the assay was immunoSEQ multiplex PCR. The sample has approximately 24,000 clones; roughly 77% are singletons. V and J are TRBV7-9 and TRBJ2-1, with TRBD2 identical over 7 bases. Sequenced here: unsorted PBMCs, sampled 4.4 years after starting antiretroviral therapy. The clonotype comes from a man aged 25-45 years with HIV. The CDR3 DNA is TGTGCCAGCAGCACTCGGTCTAGCGGAAATTTTAACAATGAGCAGTTCTTC. As protein: CASSTRSSGNFNNEQFF.